The clone carrying this T cell receptor (beta chain) was detected only a few times. The sample comes from a study of blood T cells in healthy people across ages. The total RNA that was extracted per sample amounted to at least 5 micrograms. The CDR3 runs to 13 residues. Trimming took off 0 bases at V and 9 bases at J, with 12 bases between the two ends. Germline V lookup: CDR1 DFQATT, CDR2 SNEGSKA (reference sequence). Primers used in a second PCR of roughly 6 to 12 cycles were a sample-barcoded 5' primer and a J-beta primer mix. In TCRdb, the 5' RACE reads were re-called with MiXCR into one record per CDR3 protein. The repertoire holds approximately 1,100,000 distinct CDR3 sequences, with 35% to 55% as singletons.

This TCR was sampled from a woman aged 60-75 years in good health. Input material: blood. The chain has TRBV20-1 and TRBJ2-1; D is ambiguous. Here the CDR3 reads CSARDFYLGEQFF. In nucleotides, the CDR3 is TGCAGTGCTAGAGATTTTTATCTGGGTGAGCAGTTCTTC.